This TCR beta chain was sequenced for a study of control samples from healthy donors and cancer patients. Sequencing was performed with immunoSEQ multiplex PCR; in TCRdb, only in-frame clones are kept and a portion is missing. The sample carries 150,000 to 200,000 clones, roughly 91% recorded once. The CDR3 length is 15 residues. J lost 4 bases, V lost 5 bases, and 3 bases had no gene match. Germline loops: CDR1 MNHEY, CDR2 SMNVEV (reference sequence). The rearrangement uses TRBV27 and TRBJ2-1; 12 bases map to TRBD2. The sample comprised blood. This sequence originates from a woman aged 25-40 years in good health. CDR3 in DNA: TGTGCCAGCAGTAAACTAGCGGGGGGATACAATGAGCAGTTCTTC. It specifies CASSKLAGGYNEQFF.